This TCR beta chain was profiled in a study of breast tumors, draining lymph nodes, adjacent tissues. A remark on this clonotype: Its specificity is unknown.

Using its own MiXCR run on the multiplex PCR reads, TCRdb lists one record per CDR3 protein. The data hold 25,000 to 40,000 distinct CDR3 sequences, with roughly two thirds observed a single time. The CDR3 has 11 amino acids. Trimming pared 1 base from V and 12 bases from J, leaving 10 bases between. The germline V gene encodes CDR1 DFQATT and CDR2 SNEGSKA (reference sequence). The study, taken as a whole, reports: Tumor TCR diversity was below lymph nodes but above nontumor tissue. Tumor T cell lymph node origin was a supported hypothesis, not proven.

The clonotype was recovered from a female donor with breast cancer. Some clones in this sample may be carry-over from other donors' samples. The chain joins TRBV20-1 to TRBJ1-5; no reliable D call. The sample consisted of breast tumor tissue. The CDR3 bases are TGCAGTGCTAGAGCCTCCCAGGTCCAGCATTTT. Translating it yields CSARASQVQHF.